This is a list of T cell receptor beta chains from one sample in a study of T-cell memory formation after mild COVID-19. TCRdb recomputed calls from the 5' RACE reads with MiXCR, one row per CDR3 protein. The sample shows roughly 280,000 distinct CDR3 sequences, roughly 8.2% of them seen only once. Sequenced material: PBMCs or a T cell subset sorted from them (not recorded which). Receptors originate from a young man who had mild COVID-19 (a few samples of this study predate the infection). Cell type and time point are not known. The CDR3 runs from the conserved cysteine through the conserved F or W. A D gene is named only where the DNA matches it firmly. Some rows mark clone size as missing; the rest say once, few, many or name a class of expanded clone.

J gene	clone size	D gene	V gene	CDR3 protein	CDR3 DNA
TRBJ1-5	.	.	TRBV6-5	CASSSDVNSNQPQHF	TGTGCCAGCAGTTCGGACGTTAATAGCAATCAGCCCCAGCATTTT
TRBJ2-1	many	.	TRBV11-2	CASSPSRVEQFF	TGTGCCAGCAGCCCATCGCGGGTAGAGCAGTTCTTC
TRBJ2-3	few	TRBD2	TRBV7-2	CASSDRSGTPQYF	TGTGCCAGCAGCGACAGAAGCGGGACGCCGCAGTATTTT
TRBJ1-3	many	.	TRBV5-1	CASSLGHDGNTIYF	TGCGCCAGCAGCTTGGGCCACGACGGAAACACCATATATTTT
TRBJ2-3	many	TRBD2	TRBV5-1	CASSFERGSNTDTQYF	TGCGCCAGCAGCTTCGAGCGGGGGTCAAACACAGATACGCAGTATTTT
TRBJ2-7	.	.	TRBV5-1	CASSLGRDTLPYF	TGCGCCAGCAGCTTGGGTCGGGACACGTTACCGTACTTC
TRBJ2-6	many	.	TRBV7-8	CASAISGANVLTF	TGTGCCAGCGCTATCTCTGGGGCCAACGTCCTGACTTTC
TRBJ1-2	few	TRBD1	TRBV7-9	CASSSGQGRSYTF	TGTGCCAGCAGCTCGGGACAGGGGAGATCCTACACCTTC
TRBJ2-2	many	.	TRBV23-1	CASSQSAGSNTGELFF	TGCGCCAGCAGTCAATCCGCGGGGTCGAACACCGGGGAGCTGTTTTTT
TRBJ2-1	few	TRBD2	TRBV7-9	CASSLSGGAFNEQFF	TGTGCCAGCAGCTTAAGCGGGGGGGCATTCAATGAGCAGTTCTTC
TRBJ2-3	.	.	TRBV7-9	CASSFVRPTDTQYF	TGTGCCAGCAGCTTCGTCAGGCCCACAGATACGCAGTATTTT
TRBJ2-1	few	.	TRBV11-2	CASSLVSSEQFF	TGTGCCAGCAGCTTAGTTAGTTCTGAGCAGTTCTTC
TRBJ2-2	.	.	TRBV4-3	CASSQTLTGELFF	TGCGCCAGCAGCCAAACGTTAACCGGGGAGCTGTTTTTT
TRBJ2-1	.	TRBD2	TRBV7-6	CASSFSGGTNYNEQFF	TGTGCCAGCAGCTTTTCGGGGGGGACGAACTACAATGAGCAGTTCTTC
TRBJ2-5	many	TRBD2	TRBV5-1	CASRPGLAGETQYF	TGCGCCAGCAGACCGGGACTAGCGGGGGAGACCCAGTACTTC
TRBJ2-5	.	TRBD2	TRBV19	CASSTQAGTLGETQYF	TGTGCCAGTAGTACGCAAGCGGGGACCCTCGGTGAGACCCAGTACTTC
TRBJ1-5	many	.	TRBV5-1	CASSSQGGQPQHF	TGCGCCAGCAGCTCGCAGGGAGGTCAGCCCCAGCATTTT
TRBJ1-3	.	.	TRBV21-1	CASPKGGGTFGNTIYF	TGTGCCAGCCCCAAAGGCGGGGGGACTTTCGGAAACACCATATATTTT
TRBJ2-2	.	.	TRBV7-3	CASSPALGRTGELFF	TGTGCCAGCAGCCCAGCTCTGGGACGGACCGGGGAGCTGTTTTTT
TRBJ2-1	few	.	TRBV24-1	CATSDSSEQFF	TGTGCCACCAGTGATAGCAGTGAGCAGTTCTTC
TRBJ1-1	.	.	TRBV29-1	CSVARGGGMNTEAFF	TGCAGCGTTGCCCGGGGGGGTGGGATGAACACTGAAGCTTTCTTT
TRBJ2-3	.	.	TRBV7-2	CASSLEVKDTQYF	TGTGCCAGCAGCTTAGAAGTCAAAGATACGCAGTATTTT
TRBJ2-7	many	TRBD1	TRBV5-5	CASSLQGAGQYF	TGTGCCAGCAGCCTCCAGGGGGCCGGGCAGTACTTC